Below are 29 T cell receptor beta chains sequenced from a single sample in a study of neoadjuvant anti-PD-1 for oral cavity cancer (TCRdb year 2021). Preparation of the library involved the immunoSEQ multiplex PCR assay. This is the immuneACCESS table as TCRdb keeps it, with only in-frame sequences that have V and J called. A part of the clones is gone; compared with another copy, unresolved V genes explain less than half, and the rest is unexplained. The sample records tens of thousands of clones, 70% to 90% of which are singletons. The biggest ten clones account for roughly 3.4% of the sample. Per the publication, the time point label means: after neoadjuvant nivolumab, at surgical resection. Material: PBMCs, obtained after nivolumab (anti-PD-1) treatment. The receptors were gathered from a person between 40 and 85 years old with oral cavity squamous cell carcinoma.

The rearrangement links TRBV19 to TRBJ1-4; D is unresolved. This CDR3 is built from 13 residues. Germline CDR1 reads LNHDA; CDR2 reads SQIVND (reference sequence). With 6 bases removed from V and 7 bases from J, the gap between germline ends came to 12 bases. CDR3 sequence: CASRDPFGEKLFF. DNA for the CDR3: TGTGCCAGTAGGGATCCCTTCGGTGAAAAACTGTTTTTT.

This chain uses TRBV6-5 with TRBJ1-1; D not resolved. The CDR3 contains 13 residues. Germline V gene data show CDR1 as MNHEY and CDR2 as SVGAGI. Between the trimmed V and J ends, which lost 4 bases and 3 bases, there was a span of 9 bases. This chain's CDR3 is CASSFLADTEAFF. As DNA, the CDR3 is TGTGCCAGCAGTTTCCTGGCTGACACTGAAGCTTTCTTT.

The chain's CDR3 is CASSIAGQGTSYEQYF. CDR3 DNA sequence: TGTGCCAGTAGTATAGCTGGACAGGGGACCTCCTACGAGCAGTACTTC. The V gene is TRBV19, the J gene TRBJ2-7; TRBD1 matches 9 bases. CDR1 and CDR2 (germline): LNHDA, SQIVND (reference sequence). This CDR3 spans 16 amino acids. V trimming: 1 base; J trimming: 0 bases; junction bases outside the gene matches: 4.

The chain recombines TRBV5-6 with TRBJ2-7; unclear D gene. With 0 bases removed from V and 2 bases from J, the gap between germline ends came to 9 bases. The CDR3 spans 14 residues. Germline V gene sequence: CDR1 SGHDT, CDR2 YYEEEE. The CDR3 nucleotides are TGTGCCAGCAGCTTGGGCGCCCTGCCCTACGAGCAGTACTTC. Its translation: CASSLGALPYEQYF.

This clone was picked up one time. The chain has TRBV2 and TRBJ2-1; 7 bases agree with TRBD1. The germline V gene has CDR1 SNHLY and CDR2 FYNNEI. The CDR3 extends over 14 amino acids. V lost 6 bases to trimming and J lost 0 bases; unmatched junction nucleotides: 2. CDR3 in amino acids: CASRRDSSYNEQFF. The CDR3, as DNA: TGTGCCAGCAGGAGGGACAGCTCCTACAATGAGCAGTTCTTC. Full variable domain (rest looked up from reference TRBV2 and TRBJ2-1): EPEVTQTPSHQVTQMGQEVILRCVPISNHLYFYWYRQILGQKVEFLVSFYNNEISEKSEIFDDQFSVERPDGSNFTLKIRSTKLEDSAMYFCASRRDSSYNEQFFGPGTRLTVL.

The rearrangement links TRBV5-1 to TRBJ2-3; 9 nucleotides align to TRBD2. The CDR3 has 16 residues. Unmatched junction bases numbered 5, after V lost 0 bases and J lost 3 bases. Germline CDR1 is SGHRS and CDR2 is YFSETQ. The CDR3, as DNA: TGCGCCAGCAGCTTGGCGGGACTAGCAGGGACAGATACGCAGTATTTT. It translates to CASSLAGLAGTDTQYF.

J is TRBJ1-2 and V is TRBV10-3; possibly TRBD1 for D (6 bases). V lost 7 bases, J lost 7 bases, and 16 bases lay in between. The CDR3 runs to 13 residues. CDR1 is ENHRY and CDR2 is SYGVKD in the germline V gene. CDR3 amino acids: CAINPTGLRGYTF. CDR3 nucleotides: TGTGCCATCAATCCTACAGGGCTGCGTGGCTACACCTTC.

This chain links TRBV6-5 with TRBJ2-1, with D tentatively TRBD2 (5 bases). Germline V CDR1 and CDR2: MNHEY, SVGAGI. The V end was cut by 8 bases, the J end by 1 base, with 15 bases between. CDR3 length equals 15 residues. The CDR3 region is CASSLSRGSYNEQFF. In nucleotides, the CDR3 is TGTGCCAGCTCCCTGTCCCGGGGTTCCTACAATGAGCAGTTCTTC.

V and J are TRBV19 and TRBJ2-3; 10 positions agree with TRBD2. CDR3 size: 16 residues. Per the germline V gene, CDR1 is LNHDA and CDR2 is SQIVND (reference sequence). Losses at the gene ends were 10 bases for V and 3 bases for J; bases not matched to a gene: 13. In DNA form, the CDR3 reads TGTGCCACCCAGAAAACCTCGGGACTAGCGACAGATACGCAGTATTTT. Translated: CATQKTSGLATDTQYF.

CDR3 amino acids: CASRTGTGDNQPQHF. CDR3 nucleotides: TGTGCCAGCAGGACCGGGACAGGAGACAATCAGCCCCAGCATTTT. The V gene is TRBV6-6, the J gene TRBJ1-5; 8 positions match TRBD1. The CDR3 totals 15 residues. Germline CDR1 reads MNHNY; CDR2 reads SVGAGI (reference sequence). V dropped 6 bases and J dropped 3; count of bases not matched to a gene: 7.

J is TRBJ2-3 and V is TRBV5-6; TRBD2 might be the D (5 bases). This CDR3 comprises 18 residues. The V and J ends lost 0 bases and 4 bases respectively, with 21 bases between them. Germline CDR1 and CDR2: SGHDT and YYEEEE. The CDR3 coding sequence is TGTGCCAGCAGCTTGGGGTTTTCCGAGCGGATAGACCCAGATACGCAGTATTTT. It translates to CASSLGFSERIDPDTQYF.

This chain connects TRBV28 to TRBJ1-2; D uncertain. V shed 3 bases and J shed 4 bases, with 9 bases lying between them. The CDR3 spans 13 residues. The germline V gene has CDR1 MDHEN and CDR2 SYDVKM. The DNA for the CDR3 is TGTGCCAGCAGTTTGCAGGCGGGCTATGGCTACACCTTC. Its translation: CASSLQAGYGYTF.

The chain combines TRBV29-1 with TRBJ2-2, with unresolved D. Looked up from germline, CDR1 is SQVTM and CDR2 is ANQGSEA. This CDR3 is 12 amino acids long. Trimming took 6 bases from V and 0 from J, leaving 5 bases between them. Here the CDR3 reads CSVRPNTGELFF. DNA of the CDR3: TGCAGCGTCCGCCCGAACACCGGGGAGCTGTTTTTT.

V gene TRBV6-6 combines with J gene TRBJ1-5; possible D gene TRBD1, 6 bases. Trimming took 7 bases from V and 5 from J, leaving 9 bases between them. The CDR3 sequence is 12 residues long. Germline assignment: CDR1 MNHNY and CDR2 SVGAGI (reference sequence). The CDR3 is CASTYRDQPQHF. In DNA, the CDR3 is TGTGCCAGCACCTACAGGGATCAGCCCCAGCATTTT.

The V gene is TRBV2, the J gene TRBJ2-2; D possibly corresponds to TRBD2 (6 bases). V was clipped by 7 bases and J by 1 base, with 7 bases between them. CDR1 is SNHLY, CDR2 FYNNEI, per germline. The CDR3 sequence is 13 residues long. CDR3 sequence: CASKRVNTGELFF. DNA of the CDR3: TGTGCCAGCAAGCGGGTGAACACCGGGGAGCTGTTTTTT.

This clone was picked up one time. V and J are TRBV19 and TRBJ1-1; D is unclear. The CDR3 is 13 residues long. Trimming took 5 bases from V and 3 from J, leaving 10 bases between them. Per the germline V gene, CDR1 is LNHDA and CDR2 is SQIVND (reference sequence). The CDR3 bases are TGTGCCAGTAGTGCTTGGATCTACACTGAAGCTTTCTTT. Translation gives CASSAWIYTEAFF.

This chain uses TRBV2 with TRBJ1-1; D call uncertain. Germline CDR1 and CDR2: SNHLY and FYNNEI. With 2 bases removed from V and 13 bases from J, the gap between germline ends came to 11 bases. This CDR3 spans 11 amino acids. CDR3 residues: CASSELSLGFF. The CDR3 DNA reads TGTGCCAGCAGTGAATTATCTTTGGGTTTCTTT.

The V call is TRBV14, the J call TRBJ1-2; TRBD1 is a possible D gene (6 bases). The V and J ends lost 2 bases and 1 base respectively, with 11 bases between them. Germline-derived CDR1 and CDR2 are SGHDN and FVKESK. The length of the CDR3 is 15 residues. The CDR3 reads CASSQFRGNNYGYTF. The CDR3 nucleotides read TGTGCCAGCAGCCAATTCAGGGGAAATAACTATGGCTACACCTTC. The complete variable domain, with remaining parts taken from reference TRBV14 and TRBJ1-2, reads EAGVTQFPSHSVIEKGQTVTLRCDPISGHDNLYWYRRVMGKEIKFLLHFVKESKQDESGMPNNRFLAERTGGTYSTLKVQPAELEDSGVYFCASSQFRGNNYGYTFGSGTRLTVV.

The chain employs TRBV11-3 and TRBJ2-5, with 8 bases that match TRBD2. Germline V gene sequence: CDR1 SGHNT, CDR2 YENEEA. CDR3 length: 16 amino acids. The J segment lost 4 bases and the V segment lost 1 base, leaving 8 bases of the junction unmatched. The CDR3 sequence: CASSLGGAGDGETQYF. The CDR3 DNA reads as TGTGCCAGCAGCTTAGGAGGAGCGGGAGATGGAGAGACCCAGTACTTC.

The V gene is TRBV4-1, the J gene TRBJ2-5; D may be TRBD1 or TRBD2 (5 bases each). Germline-derived CDR1 and CDR2 are MGHRA and YSYEKL. V lost 0 bases and J 6 bases, leaving 14 bases between the germline ends. The CDR3 has 15 amino acids. CDR3 residues: CASSQDGQGVQTQYF. The DNA of the CDR3 is TGCGCCAGCAGCCAAGATGGGCAGGGAGTACAGACCCAGTACTTC.

The chain joins TRBV29-1 to TRBJ2-3, with 8 bases lining up with TRBD1. Germline V gives CDR1 SQVTM, CDR2 ANQGSEA. The CDR3 loop spans 16 amino acids. Unmatched junction bases numbered 9, after V lost 4 bases and J lost 0 bases. CDR3 protein: CSVVWGQVASTDTQYF. DNA of the CDR3: TGCAGCGTTGTATGGGGACAGGTTGCTAGCACAGATACGCAGTATTTT.

This clone was detected a few times. The CDR3 sequence is CASSRQGLNYGYTF. The CDR3, as DNA: TGTGCCAGCAGTCGACAGGGTCTTAACTATGGCTACACCTTC. The rearrangement uses TRBV27 and TRBJ1-2, with 7 bases identical to TRBD1. Germline CDR1 is MNHEY and CDR2 is SMNVEV (reference sequence). This CDR3 contains 14 residues. Unmatched junction bases numbered 4, after V lost 5 bases and J lost 1 base.

The chain is built from TRBV7-6 and TRBJ2-7; D unclear. Germline CDR1 is SGHVS and CDR2 is FNYEAQ. V was pared by 1 base and J by 0 bases, with 4 bases between. This CDR3 has 13 amino acids. In DNA form, the CDR3 reads TGTGCCAGCAGCTTAGTTCCCTCCTACGAGCAGTACTTC. Translation: CASSLVPSYEQYF.

This clone appeared once. V is TRBV13 and J is TRBJ2-4; D not resolved. V was shortened by 6 bases and J by 0 bases, with 18 bases between the two germline ends. The CDR3 contains 17 residues. CDR1 and CDR2 from the germline V gene are PRHDT and FYEKMQ (reference sequence). DNA for the CDR3: TGTGCCAGCAGTCGGGCCGCCCTTGTCATAGCCAAAAACATTCAGTACTTC. This gives the protein CASSRAALVIAKNIQYF. The full variable domain, completed using reference TRBV13 and TRBJ2-4, is AAGVIQSPRHLIKEKRETATLKCYPIPRHDTVYWYQQGPGQDPQFLISFYEKMQSDKGSIPDRFSAQQFSDYHSELNMSSLELGDSALYFCASSRAALVIAKNIQYFGAGTRLSVL.

Comment on this clone: The junction does not match germline at one end; this may be a read error. CDR3 DNA: TGTGCTAGCAGCTTAGGGGGGGGAACCGGGGAGCTGTTTTTT. The encoded protein is CASSLGGGTGELFF. The rearrangement uses TRBV7-7 and TRBJ2-2, with D possibly being TRBD2 (7 bases). This CDR3 contains 14 residues. Germline V gene lookup returns CDR1 SSHAT and CDR2 FNYEAQ (reference sequence).

The V call is TRBV5-4, the J call TRBJ2-5, with D possibly matching TRBD2 (7 bases). Trimming left V 2 bases short and J 2 bases short, with 10 bases between. In germline, CDR1 is SGHNT, CDR2 YYREEE (reference sequence). The CDR3 extends over 14 amino acids. The CDR3: CASSLSGTQETQYF. The CDR3 coding sequence is TGTGCCAGCAGCTTAAGCGGGACACAAGAGACCCAGTACTTC.

This clone came up a few times. This sequence joins TRBV29-1 and TRBJ2-1, with 7 bases fitting TRBD1. Trimming at V came to 4 bases and at J to 9 bases, leaving 6 bases not matched to a gene. The CDR3 has 12 residues. In germline, CDR1 is SQVTM, CDR2 ANQGSEA. DNA for the CDR3: TGCAGCGTTGGCGAGGGGGCAGGTGAGCAGTTCTTC. Translating it yields CSVGEGAGEQFF.

The genes are TRBV27 and TRBJ2-7; D is possibly TRBD2 (6 bases). The V gene's germline CDR1 is MNHEY and CDR2 SMNVEV (reference sequence). V lost 5 bases and J lost 5, with 25 bases in between. CDR3 size: 17 residues. The CDR3 reads CASSLRGLTERVHEQYF. Here the CDR3 DNA reads TGTGCCAGCAGTCTACGCGGGCTAACGGAGCGGGTCCACGAGCAGTACTTC.

The chain joins TRBV30 to TRBJ2-6, with D perhaps matching TRBD1 (5 bases). Trimming shortened V by 3 bases and J by 2 bases, and 17 bases separated the two germline ends. The CDR3 consists of 17 residues. Germline values: CDR1 GTSNPN, CDR2 SVGIG (reference sequence). The CDR3 DNA follows: TGTGCCTGGAGCCCCGGACATCGTATGACTGGGGCCAACGTCCTGACTTTC. As protein: CAWSPGHRMTGANVLTF.